What follows are 14 T cell receptor beta chains derived from one specimen sequenced in a study of shared clonotypes between healthy human individuals (TCRdb year 2020). Library construction relied on the immunoSEQ multiplex PCR assay. Drawn from immuneACCESS, this table holds only the in-frame rearrangements with V and J called that TCRdb kept. Clones are partly lost; checked studies trace under half to an unresolved V gene and leave the rest unexplained. This sample lists roughly 770,000 clones; just over 95% were detected once. Clones ranked in the top ten supply less than 0.25% of the sample. CD8 naive samples were obtained by positive selection for CCR7 among CD45RO-negative cells, yielding a CD45RA+CCR7+ population from which TemRA cells were excluded. Sequencing was done on a sample of naive CD8+ T cells sorted from blood. According to the study, the label for this sample's cell subset or site signals: CD45RA+CCR7+. The source of these receptors is a man aged 25 to 40 in good health.

This rearrangement joins TRBV5-1 to TRBJ2-7; D gene ambiguous. The CDR3 consists of 16 residues. V was clipped by 0 bases and J by 2 bases, with 15 bases between them. From germline, CDR1 is SGHRS and CDR2 YFSETQ. The CDR3 reads CASSLARLGVAYEQYF. The CDR3 DNA sequence: TGCGCCAGCAGCTTGGCCCGATTAGGAGTTGCCTACGAGCAGTACTTC.

About this clone: This sample also contains other DNA sequences that code for the same CDR3. CDR3 nucleotide sequence: TGTGCCAGCAGTTACTCTGGCGGCGAGCAGTACTTC. It encodes CASSYSGGEQYF. The chain links TRBV6-5 to TRBJ2-7; D is uncertain. Trimming shortened V by 0 bases and J by 6 bases, and 6 bases separated the two germline ends. CDR1 is MNHEY and CDR2 is SVGAGI in the germline V gene. The CDR3 runs 12 residues.

The chain is built from TRBV28 and TRBJ2-5; D is ambiguous. Deletions cut 3 bases from V and 5 bases from J, with 10 bases between. The CDR3 loop spans 13 amino acids. The germline V gene has CDR1 MDHEN and CDR2 SYDVKM. The CDR3 DNA follows: TGTGCCAGCAGTTTTAACCCCCCGGAGACCCAGTACTTC. Translation: CASSFNPPETQYF.

Comment on this clone: The sample carries other DNA sequences with the same CDR3. The chain has TRBV7-9 and TRBJ2-5, with D unresolved. Deletions cut 0 bases from V and 5 bases from J, with 7 bases between. The germline CDR1 and CDR2 sequences are SEHNR and FQNEAQ (reference sequence). The CDR3 covers 13 residues. The chain's CDR3 is CASSLAGWETQYF. As DNA, the CDR3 is TGTGCCAGCAGCTTAGCAGGGTGGGAGACCCAGTACTTC.

The chain uses TRBV7-9 and TRBJ1-4; perhaps TRBD1 as D (5 bases). V lost 4 bases to trimming and J lost 7 bases, with 13 bases between them. The CDR3 is made up of 14 amino acids. CDR1 is SEHNR and CDR2 is FQNEAQ in the germline V gene (reference sequence). CDR3 amino acids: CASSSGGFGEKLFF. The DNA for the CDR3 is TGTGCCAGCAGCTCTGGGGGGTTTGGTGAAAAACTGTTTTTT.

The chain employs TRBV5-1 and TRBJ2-2, with D perhaps matching TRBD1 (6 bases). CDR3 length equals 14 residues. In germline, CDR1 is SGHRS, CDR2 YFSETQ. V lost 4 bases to trimming and J lost 6 bases, with 13 bases between them. The chain's CDR3 is CASSVAQGSGELFF. CDR3 bases: TGCGCCAGCAGCGTAGCACAGGGTTCCGGGGAGCTGTTTTTT.

This clone was counted a single time. The same CDR3 is also encoded by other DNA sequences in this sample. The rearrangement links TRBV29-1 to TRBJ2-5, with 12 positions matching TRBD2. The germline V gene encodes CDR1 SQVTM and CDR2 ANQGSEA. V dropped 4 bases and J dropped 5; count of bases not matched to a gene: 5. This CDR3 has 14 amino acids. DNA for the CDR3: TGCAGCGTTGTACTAGCGGGAGGAGGGGAGACCCAGTACTTC. This sequence encodes CSVVLAGGGETQYF.

The chain employs TRBV6-6 and TRBJ2-5; 9 bases match TRBD1. The CDR3 spans 13 residues. The germline V gene encodes CDR1 MNHNY and CDR2 SVGAGI (reference sequence). V dropped 4 bases and J dropped 4; count of bases not matched to a gene: 1. In nucleotides, the CDR3 is TGTGCCAGCAGTTGGACAGGGGCAGAGACCCAGTACTTC. Amino acids: CASSWTGAETQYF.

The chain couples TRBV18 to TRBJ2-2, with D perhaps being TRBD1 or TRBD2 (5 bases each). Trimming shortened V by 1 base and J by 6 bases, and 18 bases separated the two germline ends. The CDR3 spans 17 residues. Germline V gene lookup returns CDR1 KGHSH and CDR2 LQKENI. The DNA for the CDR3 is TGTGCCAGCTCACCACGAAGGGGAGAGGTGATCGCCGGGGAGCTGTTTTTT. This sequence encodes CASSPRRGEVIAGELFF.

This clone has a single count. The rearrangement links TRBV11-3 to TRBJ2-3, with D possibly matching TRBD2 (5 bases). CDR1 is SGHNT and CDR2 is YENEEA in the germline V gene. The V gene lost 4 bases and the J gene lost 2 bases, with 7 bases spanning the gap. The CDR3 is 13 residues long. This CDR3 reads CASSSGLTDTQYF. The DNA for the CDR3 is TGTGCCAGCAGCTCCGGACTCACAGATACGCAGTATTTT. The full variable domain, rest sourced from reference TRBV11-3 and TRBJ2-3, is EAGVVQSPRYKIIEKKQPVAFWCNPISGHNTLYWYLQNLGQGPELLIRYENEEAVDDSQLPKDRFSAERLKGVDSTLKIQPAELGDSAVYLCASSSGLTDTQYFGPGTRLTVL.

This chain joins TRBV13 and TRBJ2-7, with D unclear. The V gene's germline CDR1 is PRHDT and CDR2 FYEKMQ (reference sequence). CDR3 size: 13 residues. Trimming took 0 bases from V and 6 from J, leaving 9 bases between them. The chain's CDR3 is CASSLGSVLEQYF. The CDR3 region has the DNA TGTGCCAGCAGCTTAGGAAGTGTTCTCGAGCAGTACTTC.

The J gene is TRBJ2-7, the V gene TRBV7-6, with a tentative D call TRBD2 (6 bases). V lost 3 bases and J lost 0, with 12 bases in between. Germline-derived CDR1 and CDR2 are SGHVS and FNYEAQ. This CDR3 has 15 amino acids. In DNA, the CDR3 is TGTGCCAGCAGCTTTTTTAGCGGCAACTCCTACGAGCAGTACTTC. It codes for CASSFFSGNSYEQYF.

The rearrangement uses TRBV14 and TRBJ2-1; D may correspond to TRBD1 or TRBD2 (5 bases each). Germline V CDR1 and CDR2: SGHDN, FVKESK. The CDR3 contains 15 residues. The ends were cut back, 4 bases at V and 4 bases at J, with 14 bases in the middle. In DNA form, the CDR3 reads TGTGCCAGCAGCCCCGGGGTGGACATTTACAATGAGCAGTTCTTC. Translating it yields CASSPGVDIYNEQFF.

This chain links TRBV7-8 with TRBJ2-1; 14 bases map to TRBD2. Trimming cost V 5 bases and J 7 bases; bases outside gene matches: 7. This CDR3 has 16 residues. Germline V gene lookup returns CDR1 SGHVS and CDR2 FQNEAQ. The CDR3 DNA reads as TGTGCCAGCAGCCCGGGACTAGCGGGAGATATAAATGAGCAGTTCTTC. It specifies CASSPGLAGDINEQFF. Supplemented by reference TRBV7-8 and TRBJ2-1, the full variable domain reads GAGVSQSPRYKVAKRGQDVALRCDPISGHVSLFWYQQALGQGPEFLTYFQNEAQLDKSGLPSDRFFAERPEGSVSTLKIQRTQQEDSAVYLCASSPGLAGDINEQFFGPGTRLTVL.